This T cell receptor (beta chain) comes out of a study of T cell responses to AZD1222 COVID-19 vaccine. The CDR3 runs to 14 residues. V shed 8 bases and J 0 bases; nucleotides not matched to a gene: 8. Germline values: CDR1 SGHNT, CDR2 YYREEE (reference sequence). TCRdb keeps only in-frame clones here, not all; method: immunoSEQ multiplex PCR. The sample consists of about 100,000 clones, approximately 93% of them appearing once. The sequence was collected from an adult in good health. The specimen was peripheral blood, collected on day 0 of AZD1222 vaccination. This chain links TRBV5-4 with TRBJ2-7; TRBD1 matches at 7 bases. The DNA for the CDR3 is TGTGCCAGTCAGGACAGGAAGAACTCCTACGAGCAGTACTTC. The encoded protein is CASQDRKNSYEQYF.